This T cell receptor beta chain is from a study of blood T cell repertoires in COVID-19. Only in-frame clones appear in the TCRdb table, and some are missing; sequencing was by immunoSEQ multiplex PCR. The sample lists some 510,000 clones, around 89% occurring once. The count of this clone is one. The ends lost 5 bases at V and 5 bases at J; junction bases unmatched: 4. Germline values: CDR1 SGHTA, CDR2 FQGNSA. This CDR3 has 15 residues. This receptor was obtained from a woman aged 40 to 49 who had recovered from COVID-19. This chain joins TRBV7-2 and TRBJ2-1, with 12 bases identical to TRBD2. Specimen: PBMCs or T cells enriched from blood (not recorded which). The CDR3 loop reads CASSRTSGTHNEQFF. In nucleotides, the CDR3 is TGTGCCAGCAGCCGGACTAGCGGGACCCACAATGAGCAGTTCTTC.